The 7 T cell receptor beta chains below all came from one sample that was sequenced in a study of cytomegalovirus exposure and HLA in healthy donors. The PCR ran on 60 Vbeta and 13 Jbeta primers. Using immunoSEQ multiplex PCR, the repertoire was profiled, and TCRdb retains in-frame clones only, with some absent. The sample lists 160,000 or so clones; approximately 80% were seen once. What was sequenced was PBMCs. The receptors were gathered from a man aged 45-60 years in good health and CMV-seropositive.

The rearrangement links TRBV9 to TRBJ1-1, with 9 bases identical to TRBD1. The V segment lost 3 bases and the J segment 7 bases; nucleotides outside the gene matches: 13. The CDR3 is 16 residues long. Germline V CDR1 and CDR2: SGDLS, YYNGEE. The CDR3, as DNA: TGTGCCAGCAGCGCCACAGGGGGCCTTCAGTTCGATGAAGCTTTCTTT. It translates to CASSATGGLQFDEAFF.

With regard to this clone: A much larger clone differs from this one at a single base, so this may be a read error. This chain links TRBV27 with TRBJ2-1, with 9 bases that match TRBD2. This CDR3 has 13 amino acids. In germline, CDR1 is MNHEY, CDR2 SMNVEV (reference sequence). Trimming took 6 bases from V and 5 from J; bases not matched to a gene: 2. The CDR3 here is CASSPSGDNEQFF. DNA of the CDR3: TGTGCCAGCAGCCCTAGCGGGGACAATGAGCAGTTCTTC.

The gene calls are TRBV4-2 and TRBJ2-2, with 8 bases lining up with TRBD2. CDR3 length: 17 residues. Per the germline V gene, CDR1 is LGHNA and CDR2 is YNFKEQ. The J segment lost 7 bases and the V segment lost 2 bases, leaving 12 bases of the junction unmatched. In DNA form, the CDR3 reads TGTGCCAGCAGCCAATCCCAGCGGGAGAAACGTGGCGGGGAGCTGTTTTTT. As protein: CASSQSQREKRGGELFF.

The V call is TRBV18, the J call TRBJ1-1; D perhaps matches TRBD1 (5 bases). The CDR3 spans 14 residues. Germline lookup yields CDR1 KGHSH and CDR2 LQKENI. V lost 3 bases to trimming and J lost 0 bases, with 8 bases between them. The CDR3 region is CASSPAGLNTEAFF. In DNA form, the CDR3 reads TGTGCCAGCTCACCGGCGGGACTGAACACTGAAGCTTTCTTT.

The gene calls are TRBV5-1 and TRBJ2-2, with 8 positions matching TRBD2. The CDR3 is made up of 15 amino acids. J gave up 3 bases and V 3 bases, and 4 bases lay outside the gene matches. The germline V gene encodes CDR1 SGHRS and CDR2 YFSETQ. CDR3: CASSSSGGDTGELFF. As DNA, the CDR3 is TGCGCCAGCAGCTCAAGCGGGGGAGACACCGGGGAGCTGTTTTTT. Variable domain in full (rest from reference TRBV5-1 and TRBJ2-2): KAGVTQTPRYLIKTRGQQVTLSCSPISGHRSVSWYQQTPGQGLQFLFEYFSETQRNKGNFPGRFSGRQFSNSRSEMNVSTLELGDSALYLCASSSSGGDTGELFFGEGSRLTVL.

The J gene is TRBJ1-2, the V gene TRBV27; TRBD1 matches at 8 bases. Germline V lookup: CDR1 MNHEY, CDR2 SMNVEV (reference sequence). The CDR3 is 14 residues long. The trim removed 8 bases at V and 5 bases at J, leaving 10 bases unmatched. The chain's CDR3 is CASGETGAIYGYTF. The DNA for the CDR3 is TGTGCCAGCGGTGAGACAGGGGCGATTTATGGCTACACCTTC.

The gene calls are TRBV15 and TRBJ1-1; D perhaps matches TRBD1 (5 bases). CDR3 length equals 15 residues. Germline CDR1 is LNHNV and CDR2 is YYDKDF (reference sequence). V was trimmed by 0 bases and J by 6 bases, leaving 14 bases between them. The CDR3 DNA is TGTGCCACCAGCAGAGATGCCCCCACAGGCGCTGAAGCTTTCTTT. Translating gives CATSRDAPTGAEAFF.